What follows are 9 T cell receptor beta chains derived from one specimen sequenced in a study of blood T cell repertoires in COVID-19. Clones were sequenced by immunoSEQ multiplex PCR, and TCRdb holds only the in-frame ones, with some missing. Among approximately 88,000 clones listed, 80% were seen once. Sequenced: peripheral blood. These receptors came from a man over 45 who had recovered from COVID-19.

The chain couples TRBV10-3 to TRBJ1-1; the D gene is possibly TRBD1 (6 bases). V lost 5 bases, J lost 3 bases, and 16 bases lay in between. Germline V lookup: CDR1 ENHRY, CDR2 SYGVKD. The CDR3 runs to 15 residues. CDR3 nucleotides: TGTGCCATCAGTACTTCAGTGGGGGCCCACACTGAAGCTTTCTTT. Translation: CAISTSVGAHTEAFF.

CDR3 coding DNA: TGTGCCAGCAGCCCGGGACTAGCCAACAATGAGCAGTTCTTC. Its translation: CASSPGLANNEQFF. The chain recombines TRBV11-2 with TRBJ2-1, with 9 bases that match TRBD2. Germline CDR1 is SGHAT and CDR2 is FQNNGV. CDR3 length equals 14 residues. V lost 5 bases, J lost 5 bases, and 4 bases stayed unmatched. Supplemented by reference TRBV11-2 and TRBJ2-1, the full variable domain reads EAGVAQSPRYKIIEKRQSVAFWCNPISGHATLYWYQQILGQGPKLLIQFQNNGVVDDSQLPKDRFSAERLKGVDSTLKIQPAKLEDSAVYLCASSPGLANNEQFFGPGTRLTVL.

This clone was picked up one time. The CDR3 coding sequence is TGTGCCAGCAGCCGGGTTGGGGGGGCGAACACTGAAGCTTTCTTT. Amino acid sequence: CASSRVGGANTEAFF. J is TRBJ1-1 and V is TRBV13, with D perhaps matching TRBD1 (6 bases). The CDR3 spans 15 residues. Germline CDR1 PRHDT, CDR2 FYEKMQ (reference sequence). Trimming removed 5 bases at V and 1 base at J, with 14 bases between.

The V gene is TRBV6-2 or TRBV6-3, the J gene TRBJ2-7, with 13 positions matching TRBD2. Per germline, CDR1 MNHEY and CDR2 SVGEGT. This CDR3 is 13 amino acids long. Trimming took 4 bases from V and 12 from J; bases not matched to a gene: 6. The CDR3 reads CASSLPGLAGMYF. CDR3 sequence (DNA): TGTGCCAGCAGTTTGCCGGGACTAGCGGGAATGTACTTC.

The J gene is TRBJ2-3, the V gene TRBV24-1; D perhaps matches TRBD2 (6 bases). Germline V gene lookup returns CDR1 KGHDR and CDR2 SFDVKD. V was pared by 7 bases and J by 0 bases, with 10 bases between. The CDR3 runs to 14 residues. CDR3 loop: CATRGLGSTDTQYF. CDR3 DNA: TGTGCCACCAGGGGACTTGGTAGCACAGATACGCAGTATTTT.

This rearrangement joins TRBV10-3 to TRBJ2-3; 8 bases map to TRBD1. The CDR3 sequence is 13 residues long. Germline CDR1 reads ENHRY; CDR2 reads SYGVKD. V lost 8 bases and J lost 2; bases outside the gene matches: 3. CDR3 DNA: TGTGCCATCGGGACAGGCCTCACAGATACGCAGTATTTT. Translating gives CAIGTGLTDTQYF.

This clone was picked up a small number of times. The gene calls are TRBV7-6 and TRBJ1-1, with D possibly being TRBD1 (5 bases). The CDR3 is 15 residues long. Germline CDR1 reads SGHVS; CDR2 reads FNYEAQ. V was clipped by 1 base and J by 5 bases, with 14 bases between them. The DNA of the CDR3 is TGTGCCAGCAGCTTAGAGGGGCAGGGTGGGACTGAAGCTTTCTTT. This encodes CASSLEGQGGTEAFF.

The chain couples TRBV30 to TRBJ2-7; 7 nucleotides match TRBD1. This CDR3 region has 22 residues. Germline CDR1 GTSNPN, CDR2 SVGIG (reference sequence). V shed 4 bases and J 1 base; nucleotides not matched to a gene: 31. Here the CDR3 reads CAWIQPGTATDHAPRSSYEQYF. The DNA for the CDR3 is TGTGCCTGGATCCAACCAGGGACAGCCACCGACCACGCGCCGAGGTCTTCCTACGAGCAGTACTTC.

This rearrangement joins TRBV27 to TRBJ1-1; maybe TRBD1 (5 bases). V lost 0 bases and J 7 bases, leaving 12 bases between the germline ends. The CDR3 covers 14 residues. CDR1 and CDR2 (germline): MNHEY, SMNVEV (reference sequence). This CDR3 is CASSLSGGFYEAFF. The CDR3 coding sequence is TGTGCCAGCAGTTTATCCGGGGGGTTTTATGAAGCTTTCTTT.